What follows is one TCR beta chain and its context. Here immunoSEQ multiplex PCR was the method, and the copy in TCRdb shows in-frame clones only, minus some. The sample has around 14,000 clones, less than 85% seen once. The data were obtained in a study of neoadjuvant anti-PD-1 for oral cavity cancer. Indicated time point: after neoadjuvant nivolumab, at surgical resection. Germline V lookup: CDR1 SEHNR, CDR2 FQNEAQ (reference sequence). The CDR3 totals 16 residues. The ends were cut back, 4 bases at V and 4 bases at J, with 20 bases in the middle. The sequencing used PBMCs, collected after nivolumab (anti-PD-1) treatment. This receptor was identified in a person aged 35-79 years with oral cavity squamous cell carcinoma. The chain combines TRBV7-9 with TRBJ2-7; possible D gene TRBD1, 5 bases. The CDR3 loop is CASSSRVSPVNYEQYF. CDR3 nucleotides: TGTGCCAGCAGCTCCAGGGTTTCCCCAGTCAATTACGAGCAGTACTTC.